This TCR beta chain was observed in a study of CD8+CD57+ T cells in acquired aplastic anemia. Findings of the study overall: Almost 30 sequences, all CD8+ CDR3, were shared between patients and controls.

Genomic DNA provided the template from which TCR beta VDJ and CDR3 profiles were obtained. MiXCR, run by TCRdb on the reads, gives a single entry per CDR3 protein. This sample yields 400,000 to 450,000 distinct CDR3 sequences, of which 55% to 75% are seen a single time; more than 3.5% belongs to the top ten. In regard to this clonotype: As yet, its antigen is unknown.

The ends were cut back, 4 bases at V and 3 bases at J, with 16 bases in the middle. The CDR3 is 15 residues long. Germline-derived CDR1 and CDR2 are LGHNA and YSLEER. The receptor was derived from a human donor in good health, serving as a control. The chain employs TRBV4-3 and TRBJ2-7; the D gene could be TRBD1 or TRBD2 (6 bases each). Sequences were obtained from sorted CD4+, CD8+, or CD8+CD57+ T cells (not recorded which) from PBMCs. CDR3 region: CASSRGGPTNYEQYF. In DNA form, the CDR3 reads TGCGCCAGCAGCCGTGGGGGGCCCACAAACTACGAGCAGTACTTC.